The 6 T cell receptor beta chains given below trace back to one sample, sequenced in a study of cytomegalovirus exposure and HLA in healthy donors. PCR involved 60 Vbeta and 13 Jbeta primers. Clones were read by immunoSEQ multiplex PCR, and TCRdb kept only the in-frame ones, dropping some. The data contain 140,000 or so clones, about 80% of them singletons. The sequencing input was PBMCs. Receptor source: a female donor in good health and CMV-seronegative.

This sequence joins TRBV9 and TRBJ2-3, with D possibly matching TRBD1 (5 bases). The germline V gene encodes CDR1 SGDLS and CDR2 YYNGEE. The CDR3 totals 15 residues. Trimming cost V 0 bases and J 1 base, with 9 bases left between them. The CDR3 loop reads CASSVEGHRTDTQYF. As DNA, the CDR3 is TGTGCCAGCAGCGTAGAGGGGCATCGCACAGATACGCAGTATTTT.

In DNA, the CDR3 is TGTGCCAGCAGCTTGGGACAGAATGTTGCGGAGACCCAGTACTTC. Protein sequence: CASSLGQNVAETQYF. The V and J genes are TRBV5-8 and TRBJ2-5; D is possibly TRBD1 (5 bases). Per the germline V gene, CDR1 is SGHTS and CDR2 is YDEGEE. The CDR3 has 15 amino acids. The V and J ends lost 0 bases and 5 bases respectively, with 14 bases between them. Looking up the rest from reference TRBV5-8 and TRBJ2-5 gives the full variable domain: EAGVTQSPTHLIKTRGQQATLRCSPISGHTSVYWYQQALGLGLQFLLWYDEGEERNRGNFPPRFSGRQFPNYSSELNVNALELEDSALYLCASSLGQNVAETQYFGPGTRLLVL.

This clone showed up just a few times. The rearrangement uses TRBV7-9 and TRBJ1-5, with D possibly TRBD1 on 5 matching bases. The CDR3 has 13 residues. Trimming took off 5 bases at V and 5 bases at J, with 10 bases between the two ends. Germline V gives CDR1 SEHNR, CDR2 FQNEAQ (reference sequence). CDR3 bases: TGTGCCAGCAGCGCGGGACTACATCAGCCCCAGCATTTT. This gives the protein CASSAGLHQPQHF.

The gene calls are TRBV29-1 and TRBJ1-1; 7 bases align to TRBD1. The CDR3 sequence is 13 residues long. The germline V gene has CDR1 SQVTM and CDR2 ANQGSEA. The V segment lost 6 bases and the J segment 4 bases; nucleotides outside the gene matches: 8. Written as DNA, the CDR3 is TGCAGCGTCGAACAGCAGGGGGTCACTGAAGCTTTCTTT. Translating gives CSVEQQGVTEAFF.

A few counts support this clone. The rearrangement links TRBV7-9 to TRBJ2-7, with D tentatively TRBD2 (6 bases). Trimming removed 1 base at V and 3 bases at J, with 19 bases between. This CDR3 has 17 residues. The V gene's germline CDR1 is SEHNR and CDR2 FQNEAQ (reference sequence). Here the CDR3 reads CASSLGHIGGSFYEQYF. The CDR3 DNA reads TGTGCCAGCAGCTTAGGACATATCGGGGGATCGTTCTACGAGCAGTACTTC.

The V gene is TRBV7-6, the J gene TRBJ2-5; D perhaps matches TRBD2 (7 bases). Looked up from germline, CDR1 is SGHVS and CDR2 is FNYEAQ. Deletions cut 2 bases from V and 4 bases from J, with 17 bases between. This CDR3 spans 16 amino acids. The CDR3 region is CASSLTWEGGGETQYF. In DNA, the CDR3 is TGTGCCAGCAGCTTAACTTGGGAGGGGGGGGGAGAGACCCAGTACTTC.